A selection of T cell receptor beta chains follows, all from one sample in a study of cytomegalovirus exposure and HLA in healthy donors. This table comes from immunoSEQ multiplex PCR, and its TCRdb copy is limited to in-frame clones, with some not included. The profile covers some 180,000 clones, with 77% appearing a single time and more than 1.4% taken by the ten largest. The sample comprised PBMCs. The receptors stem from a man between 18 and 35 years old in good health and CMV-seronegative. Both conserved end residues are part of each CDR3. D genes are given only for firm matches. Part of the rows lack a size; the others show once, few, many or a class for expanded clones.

CASSLAFANEQYF,TGTGCCAGCAGCTTGGCGTTCGCTAACGAGCAGTACTTC,TRBV5-6,TRBJ2-7,NA,NA
CASSRTRTGYGYTF,TGTGCCAGCAGTCGTACGAGGACAGGCTATGGCTACACCTTC,TRBV6-5,TRBJ1-2,TRBD1,once
CASSPGLLYEQYF,TGTGCCAGCAGTCCCGGACTTCTCTACGAGCAGTACTTC,TRBV6-5,TRBJ2-7,NA,NA
CASSLGRGGTNEQFF,TGTGCCAGCAGCTTGGGGCGGGGGGGCACCAATGAGCAGTTCTTC,TRBV5-4,TRBJ2-1,TRBD2,NA
CASTPNGGGVLNQPQHF,TGTGCCAGTACCCCCAACGGGGGAGGGGTACTCAATCAGCCCCAGCATTTT,TRBV19,TRBJ1-5,NA,NA
CASGRGVEGGYTF,TGTGCCAGTGGGCGGGGGGTCGAGGGAGGCTACACCTTC,TRBV27,TRBJ1-2,NA,few
CASSFSGNSNQPQHF,TGTGCCAGCAGCTTTTCAGGGAATAGCAATCAGCCCCAGCATTTT,TRBV5-8,TRBJ1-5,NA,few
CASSAPISGRGETQYF,TGTGCCAGCAGTGCCCCGATTAGCGGGAGGGGAGAGACCCAGTACTTC,TRBV25-1,TRBJ2-5,TRBD2,NA
CASSQGTGELFF,TGTGCCAGCAGTCAGGGCACCGGGGAGCTGTTTTTT,TRBV6-4,TRBJ2-2,NA,NA
CATLNQGFTEAFF,TGTGCCACTCTAAATCAGGGATTTACTGAAGCTTTCTTT,TRBV19,TRBJ1-1,NA,NA
CAISESPGQGTYEQYF,TGTGCCATCAGTGAGTCCCCGGGACAGGGAACCTACGAGCAGTACTTC,TRBV10-3,TRBJ2-7,TRBD1,NA
CSSSSPTAGDSYEQYF,TGTTCCAGCAGCTCCCCCACGGCAGGGGACTCCTACGAGCAGTACTTC,TRBV7-9,TRBJ2-7,NA,NA
CASSSSGGADTQYF,TGTGCCAGCAGCTCTAGCGGGGGGGCAGATACGCAGTATTTT,TRBV7-6,TRBJ2-3,TRBD2,NA
CASSIDRRREGNEQFF,TGTGCCAGTAGTATAGATCGGAGGCGGGAGGGCAATGAGCAGTTCTTC,TRBV19,TRBJ2-1,TRBD2,NA
CAWSVYPREVEQFF,TGTGCCTGGAGCGTATACCCTCGAGAGGTCGAGCAGTTCTTC,TRBV30,TRBJ2-1,NA,NA
CASSIWQYNTDTQYF,TGTGCCAGTAGTATTTGGCAGTACAACACAGATACGCAGTATTTT,TRBV19,TRBJ2-3,NA,NA
CASSSAGTSGSNEQYF,TGTGCCAGCAGTTCCGCCGGGACTAGCGGGAGTAACGAGCAGTACTTC,TRBV9,TRBJ2-7,TRBD2,NA
CASSPRVSTNTEAFF,TGTGCCAGCAGCCCCCGGGTCTCGACGAACACTGAAGCTTTCTTT,TRBV7-2,TRBJ1-1,NA,NA
CASRSPTGLTNEQFF,TGTGCCAGCAGATCCCCTACAGGGCTCACCAATGAGCAGTTCTTC,TRBV7-9,TRBJ2-1,NA,NA
CASRGTGGGLHYGYTF,TGTGCCAGCAGAGGGACAGGGGGCGGGTTGCACTATGGCTACACCTTC,TRBV21-1,TRBJ1-2,NA,once
CAISDLGQGRYEQYF,TGTGCCATCAGTGACCTCGGACAGGGGAGGTACGAGCAGTACTTC,TRBV10-3,TRBJ2-7,TRBD1,NA
CASSRDRGQGQPQHF,TGTGCCAGCAGCCGAGACAGGGGGCAAGGTCAGCCCCAGCATTTT,TRBV7-2,TRBJ1-5,TRBD1,NA
CALGGEWVGGYTF,TGTGCCTTGGGGGGGGAGTGGGTTGGGGGCTACACCTTC,TRBV6-6,TRBJ1-2,NA,NA
CASSLEVVAGGLGEQYF,TGTGCCAGCAGCTTAGAGGTAGTGGCAGGGGGACTGGGGGAGCAGTACTTC,TRBV7-2,TRBJ2-7,NA,NA
CASRRDSRTGELFF,TGTGCCAGCAGGAGGGACTCCCGCACCGGGGAGCTGTTTTTT,TRBV5-4,TRBJ2-2,NA,NA
CASSLVGGQGGYEQYF,TGTGCCAGCAGCTTAGTTGGAGGACAGGGAGGGTACGAGCAGTACTTC,TRBV7-2,TRBJ2-7,NA,NA
CASSFQTSGRERNEQFF,TGTGCCAGCAGCTTCCAGACTAGCGGGAGGGAGAGAAATGAGCAGTTCTTC,TRBV5-6,TRBJ2-1,TRBD2,NA
CASSPPRGPLHF,TGTGCCAGCTCACCACCGCGGGGACCCCTCCACTTT,TRBV18,TRBJ1-6,NA,few
CASRGQGETQYF,TGTGCCAGCAGGGGACAGGGTGAGACCCAGTACTTC,TRBV6-1,TRBJ2-5,TRBD1,NA
CASSQEGAGVNTGELFF,TGTGCCAGCAGCCAAGAAGGAGCGGGGGTGAACACCGGGGAGCTGTTTTTT,TRBV4-2,TRBJ2-2,TRBD2,NA
CASSLAGAGYTEAFF,TGTGCCAGCAGTTTGGCAGGGGCCGGGTACACTGAAGCTTTCTTT,TRBV27,TRBJ1-1,NA,NA
CASSGGGGGNQPQHF,TGTGCCAGCAGCGGGGGTGGGGGGGGCAATCAGCCCCAGCATTTT,TRBV7-2,TRBJ1-5,NA,NA
CASSQEGVGTGGNTQYF,TGCGCCAGCAGCCAAGAAGGGGTGGGGACGGGAGGGAATACGCAGTATTTT,TRBV4-3,TRBJ2-3,TRBD2,few
CATSPGRALEKLFF,TGTGCCACCAGCCCCGGGAGAGCGCTTGAAAAACTGTTTTTT,TRBV15,TRBJ1-4,NA,NA
CAWGGAGGADTQYF,TGTGCCTGGGGAGGGGCGGGAGGCGCAGATACGCAGTATTTT,TRBV30,TRBJ2-3,TRBD2,NA
CASPHPGRAGSGRATGETQYF,TGTGCCAGCCCCCACCCCGGAAGGGCGGGTAGCGGGAGGGCCACCGGGGAGACCCAGTACTTC,TRBV21-1,TRBJ2-5,NA,few
CASSQGTGRETQYF,TGCGCCAGCAGCCAAGGGACAGGGAGGGAGACCCAGTACTTC,TRBV4-3,TRBJ2-5,TRBD1,NA
CASSQPLAGGPREQFF,TGTGCCAGCAGCCAACCCCTAGCGGGGGGGCCGCGTGAGCAGTTCTTC,TRBV4-2,TRBJ2-1,TRBD2,NA
CAWSVTGQGGYTF,TGTGCCTGGAGTGTAACCGGGCAGGGCGGCTACACCTTC,TRBV30,TRBJ1-2,NA,NA
CASSQDRGLVSTGELFF,TGTGCCAGCAGCCAAGATAGGGGGCTGGTGAGCACCGGGGAGCTGTTTTTT,TRBV14,TRBJ2-2,TRBD1,once
CAWSVATDTQYF,TGTGCCTGGAGTGTAGCCACAGATACGCAGTATTTT,TRBV30,TRBJ2-3,NA,NA
CASSSGTVGYTF,TGTGCCAGCAGCTCCGGGACAGTTGGCTACACCTTC,TRBV7-2,TRBJ1-2,TRBD1,NA
CASSGLAGGEGEQYF,TGTGCCAGCAGCGGACTAGCGGGAGGCGAGGGGGAGCAGTACTTC,TRBV6-5,TRBJ2-7,TRBD2,NA
CASSSGQGAREQYF,TGTGCCAGCAGCTCCGGACAGGGGGCGAGGGAGCAGTACTTC,TRBV13,TRBJ2-7,TRBD1,NA
CASSLTSPPQYF,TGTGCCAGCAGCCTTACTAGCCCTCCGCAGTATTTT,TRBV11-3,TRBJ2-3,NA,NA
CASSSIQGADYGYTF,TGTGCCAGCAGTTCCATACAGGGGGCGGACTATGGCTACACCTTC,TRBV27,TRBJ1-2,TRBD1,NA
CASSLLGRVTSHYGYTF,TGTGCCAGCAGCTTACTCGGCAGGGTAACAAGTCACTATGGCTACACCTTC,TRBV7-9,TRBJ1-2,NA,NA
CASRDYRGGYTF,TGCGCCAGCAGGGACTACAGGGGTGGCTACACCTTC,TRBV4-3,TRBJ1-2,TRBD1,NA
CASSEGTKRADEQFF,TGTGCCAGCAGTGAGGGTACGAAGAGGGCGGACGAGCAGTTCTTC,TRBV2,TRBJ2-1,NA,NA
CASKGTGENGELFF,TGTGCCAGCAAGGGGACAGGGGAGAATGGGGAGCTGTTTTTT,TRBV6-1,TRBJ2-2,TRBD1,NA
CASRNWDTKDSPLHF,TGTGCCAGCAGGAACTGGGACACTAAAGATTCACCCCTCCACTTT,TRBV7-9,TRBJ1-6,NA,NA
CASSPDLELLAGFTDTQYF,TGTGCCAGTAGTCCGGACCTAGAATTACTAGCGGGGTTCACAGATACGCAGTATTTT,TRBV19,TRBJ2-3,TRBD2,once
CASSRGPLRTDTQYF,TGTGCCAGCAGCCGCGGGCCTCTCCGCACAGATACGCAGTATTTT,TRBV7-2,TRBJ2-3,NA,NA